Below, 20 T cell receptor beta chains from the same sample are listed, as sequenced in a study of T cell responses to AZD1222 COVID-19 vaccine. Generated by immunoSEQ multiplex PCR, the TCRdb table keeps only in-frame clones and is missing some. This sample has 100,000 or so clones; approximately 91% occur once, and the top ten carry roughly 1.8%. The source material was peripheral blood, sampled on day 0 of AZD1222 vaccination. The origin of the receptors is an adult in good health.

CDR3 coding DNA: TGTGCCAGCAGTTTGAGGCAGGGAGACACCATATATTTT. This gives the protein CASSLRQGDTIYF. The V call is TRBV12-3 or TRBV12-4, the J call TRBJ1-3, with a tentative D call TRBD1 (5 bases). The CDR3 covers 13 residues. V shed 3 bases and J shed 8 bases, with 11 bases lying between them.

V is TRBV20-1 and J is TRBJ1-4; tentatively, D is TRBD1 (5 bases). Germline-derived CDR1 and CDR2 are DFQATT and SNEGSKA (reference sequence). The CDR3 consists of 14 residues. Trimming removed 3 bases at V and 5 bases at J, with 13 bases between. The CDR3 DNA reads as TGCAGTGCTAGTACCGGGACTCCAAATGAAAAACTGTTTTTT. Its protein is CSASTGTPNEKLFF.

The rearrangement joins TRBV30 to TRBJ2-7, with D possibly matching TRBD2 (5 bases). CDR1 is GTSNPN and CDR2 is SVGIG in the germline V gene (reference sequence). The CDR3 contains 15 residues. V gave up 0 bases and J gave up 7 bases, with 19 bases separating them. CDR3 DNA sequence: TGTGCCTGGAGTGTATCACCCGGGGTAGGGCTTGAGCAGTACTTC. Protein: CAWSVSPGVGLEQYF.

V is TRBV29-1 and J is TRBJ2-5, with D possibly matching TRBD1 (5 bases). CDR1 and CDR2 (germline): SQVTM, ANQGSEA. Trimming left V 2 bases short and J 5 bases short, with 9 bases between. This CDR3 spans 12 amino acids. DNA of the CDR3: TGCAGCGTTGAACAGGGTACGGAGACCCAGTACTTC. Encoded protein: CSVEQGTETQYF.

The chain employs TRBV6-6 and TRBJ2-5; no definite D call. The CDR3 spans 15 residues. The germline V and J ends were trimmed by 3 bases and 4 bases, with 15 bases remaining between them. Germline CDR1 is MNHNY and CDR2 is SVGAGI (reference sequence). Written as DNA, the CDR3 is TGTGCCAGCAGTTATCCCCCGCCTACGGGAGAGACCCAGTACTTC. Protein product: CASSYPPPTGETQYF.

The sample holds one count of this clone. In DNA, the CDR3 is TGTGCCAGTAGTATGCGGGGGGCTGGGGGTCAGCCCCAGCATTTT. Its translation is CASSMRGAGGQPQHF. The chain carries TRBV19 and TRBJ1-5, with a weak D call TRBD1 (6 bases). Looked up from germline, CDR1 is LNHDA and CDR2 is SQIVND (reference sequence). The CDR3 is made up of 15 amino acids. The V end was cut by 3 bases, the J end by 6 bases, with 15 bases between.

Comment on this clone: The missing conserved phenylalanine or tryptophan at the end of this CDR3 makes a read error likely. It is unclear where the CDR3 begins or ends on the DNA, so no DNA is shown, and the CDR3 is as TCRdb lists it. The gene calls are TRBV5-1 and TRBJ1-1. The germline V gene encodes CDR1 SGHRS and CDR2 YFSETQ. The CDR3 region is 11 residues in length, termini included. CDR3: CASSSRPFRDL.

This clone was seen a single time. The V and J genes are TRBV9 and TRBJ2-2, with D perhaps TRBD1 or TRBD2 (6 bases each). Germline CDR1 is SGDLS and CDR2 is YYNGEE. The CDR3 is made up of 14 amino acids. V was trimmed by 1 base and J by 7 bases, leaving 11 bases between them. In DNA, the CDR3 is TGTGCCAGCAGCGTACGGGGGCTCGACGGGGAGCTGTTTTTT. Amino acids: CASSVRGLDGELFF.

J is TRBJ2-7 and V is TRBV7-9; TRBD1 or TRBD2 may be the D gene (5 bases each). Germline V gene data show CDR1 as SEHNR and CDR2 as FQNEAQ (reference sequence). The CDR3 spans 14 residues. With 1 base removed from V and 6 bases from J, the gap between germline ends came to 13 bases. Here the CDR3 reads CASSLGGGLLEQYF. The CDR3 DNA follows: TGTGCCAGCAGCTTAGGGGGCGGACTCCTCGAGCAGTACTTC.

The chain employs TRBV27 and TRBJ2-7; D remains unclear. The CDR3 sequence is 17 residues long. Between the trimmed V and J ends, which lost 3 bases and 7 bases, there was a span of 25 bases. In germline, CDR1 is MNHEY, CDR2 SMNVEV (reference sequence). CDR3 residues: CASSLVLGYTSVREQYF. Here the CDR3 DNA reads TGTGCCAGCAGTTTGGTGCTAGGGTACACATCGGTACGGGAGCAGTACTTC.

The rearrangement uses TRBV20-1 and TRBJ2-7; no definite D call. Germline V gene sequence: CDR1 DFQATT, CDR2 SNEGSKA (reference sequence). The CDR3 runs 10 residues. Trimming cost V 5 bases and J 4 bases, with 6 bases left between them. For the CDR3, the DNA is TGCAGTGCTGGAGCGTACGAGCAGTACTTC. Translation: CSAGAYEQYF.

This rearrangement joins TRBV27 to TRBJ2-1; 12 nucleotides agree with TRBD2. The CDR3 has 15 amino acids. Germline CDR1 and CDR2: MNHEY and SMNVEV (reference sequence). With 5 bases clipped from V and 2 bases from J, the junction kept 1 base outside the gene matches. CDR3 DNA: TGTGCCAGCAGTCGGACTAGCGGGGCCTACAATGAGCAGTTCTTC. It yields the protein CASSRTSGAYNEQFF.

CDR3 bases: TGTGCCAGTCGAAAAAACCAAGACCAAGAGACCCAGTACTTC. It is translated as CASRKNQDQETQYF. The gene calls are TRBV19 and TRBJ2-5; no reliable D call. Trimming shortened V by 8 bases and J by 0 bases, and 13 bases separated the two germline ends. Germline V CDR1 and CDR2: LNHDA, SQIVND (reference sequence). This CDR3 region has 14 residues.

The chain recombines TRBV30 with TRBJ1-5; the D gene is possibly TRBD1 (5 bases). This CDR3 spans 14 amino acids. Germline values: CDR1 GTSNPN, CDR2 SVGIG (reference sequence). Trimming removed 0 bases from V and 7 bases from J, with 13 bases in between. The CDR3 loop reads CAWSVAGLGQPQHF. For the CDR3, the DNA is TGTGCCTGGAGTGTCGCGGGACTTGGGCAGCCCCAGCATTTT.

This chain joins TRBV10-3 and TRBJ2-7; tentatively, D is TRBD2 (5 bases). Germline values: CDR1 ENHRY, CDR2 SYGVKD. The CDR3 contains 14 residues. V lost 4 bases and J 3 bases, leaving 13 bases between the germline ends. The CDR3: CAISVEGSFYEQYF. CDR3 nucleotide sequence: TGTGCCATCAGTGTCGAGGGAAGTTTCTACGAGCAGTACTTC.

The V and J genes are TRBV6-5 and TRBJ2-7; D possibly uses TRBD1 or TRBD2 (5 bases each). The CDR3 has 14 amino acids. The ends were cut back, 3 bases at V and 6 bases at J, with 15 bases in the middle. The germline V gene has CDR1 MNHEY and CDR2 SVGAGI. The CDR3 here is CASSYERGFGEQYF. In DNA, the CDR3 is TGTGCCAGCAGTTATGAGAGGGGATTCGGCGAGCAGTACTTC.

This rearrangement joins TRBV28 to TRBJ1-2; D remains ambiguous. Germline CDR1 and CDR2: MDHEN and SYDVKM. V lost 6 bases, J lost 4 bases, and 12 bases lay in between. The CDR3 spans 13 residues. This chain's CDR3 is CASSPGFGYGYTF. Here the CDR3 DNA reads TGTGCCAGCAGCCCGGGCTTCGGCTATGGCTACACCTTC.

The rearrangement uses TRBV6-5 and TRBJ2-1; TRBD2 matches at 12 bases. CDR1 and CDR2 from the germline V gene are MNHEY and SVGAGI. CDR3 length: 15 amino acids. Losses at the gene ends were 10 bases for V and 3 bases for J; bases not matched to a gene: 7. The CDR3 sequence: CATRLAGAFYNEQFF. Written as DNA, the CDR3 is TGTGCCACGAGACTAGCGGGAGCGTTCTACAATGAGCAGTTCTTC.

The V and J genes are TRBV5-1 and TRBJ1-1; 7 positions match TRBD1. This CDR3 region has 15 residues. Germline CDR1 reads SGHRS; CDR2 reads YFSETQ. Trimming at V came to 4 bases and at J to 8 bases, leaving 14 bases not matched to a gene. The CDR3 DNA reads as TGCGCCAGCAGCCTTCAGAATGCCGGGACAGAAGAAGCTTTCTTT. It codes for CASSLQNAGTEEAFF.

The chain combines TRBV30 with TRBJ1-5; no reliable D call. V lost 3 bases, J lost 3 bases, and 15 bases lay in between. This CDR3 spans 15 amino acids. Germline-derived CDR1 and CDR2 are GTSNPN and SVGIG (reference sequence). CDR3 amino acids: CAWREEGFVNQPQHF. In DNA form, the CDR3 reads TGTGCCTGGAGGGAAGAAGGGTTTGTCAATCAGCCCCAGCATTTT.